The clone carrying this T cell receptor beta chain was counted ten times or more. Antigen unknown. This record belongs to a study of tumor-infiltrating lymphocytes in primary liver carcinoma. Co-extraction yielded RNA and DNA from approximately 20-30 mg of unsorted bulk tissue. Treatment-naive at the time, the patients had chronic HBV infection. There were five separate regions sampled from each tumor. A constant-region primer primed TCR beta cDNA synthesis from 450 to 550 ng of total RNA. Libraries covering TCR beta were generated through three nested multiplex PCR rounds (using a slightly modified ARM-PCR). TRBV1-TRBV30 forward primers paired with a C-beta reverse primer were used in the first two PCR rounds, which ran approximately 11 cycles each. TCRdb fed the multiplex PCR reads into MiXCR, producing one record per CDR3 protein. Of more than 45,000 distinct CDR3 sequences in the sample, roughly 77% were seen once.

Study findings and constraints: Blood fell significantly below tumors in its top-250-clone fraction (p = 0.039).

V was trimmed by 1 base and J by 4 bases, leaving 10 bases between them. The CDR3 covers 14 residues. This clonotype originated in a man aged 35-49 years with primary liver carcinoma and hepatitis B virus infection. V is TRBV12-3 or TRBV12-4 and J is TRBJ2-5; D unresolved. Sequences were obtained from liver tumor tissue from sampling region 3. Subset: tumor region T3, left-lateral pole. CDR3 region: CASSLGHQVETQYF. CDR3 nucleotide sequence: TGTGCCAGCAGTTTAGGTCACCAGGTAGAGACCCAGTACTTC.